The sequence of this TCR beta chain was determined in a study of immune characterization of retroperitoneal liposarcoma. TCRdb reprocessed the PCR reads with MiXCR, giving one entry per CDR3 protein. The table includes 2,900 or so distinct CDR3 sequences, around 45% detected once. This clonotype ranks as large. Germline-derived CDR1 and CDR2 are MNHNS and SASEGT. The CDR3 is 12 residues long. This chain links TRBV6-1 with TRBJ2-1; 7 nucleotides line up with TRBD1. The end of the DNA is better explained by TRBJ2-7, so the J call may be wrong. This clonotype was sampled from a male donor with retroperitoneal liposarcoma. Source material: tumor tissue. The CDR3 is CARIGQANEQYF. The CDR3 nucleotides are TGTGCCAGAATCGGACAGGCCAACGAGCAGTACTTC.